A single sample gave rise to the 25 T cell receptor beta chains below, sequenced in a study of regulatory T cells in long-lasting Graves disease. HTBI primers from iRepertoire and Arm-PCR of CDR3 regions yielded the TCR beta libraries. MiXCR was run by TCRdb on the multiplex PCR reads, yielding one entry per CDR3 protein. This table holds 350,000 to 400,000 distinct CDR3 sequences, around 15% found once. The time point: newly diagnosed GD, antithyroid drugs for less than 3 months. With RNA extracted from PBMCs as input, the TCR library was made. Sequences were derived from peripheral blood mononuclear cells (PBMCs), sampled at new diagnosis, from a patient treated with antithyroid drugs. Every receptor here comes from a female donor with Graves disease.

This chain uses TRBV30 with TRBJ1-3, with 9 bases that match TRBD1. The junction had 7 bases not matched to a gene; V was cut back by 0 bases and J by 4 bases. The CDR3 sequence is 16 residues long. CDR1 and CDR2 from the germline V gene are GTSNPN and SVGIG (reference sequence). The CDR3 coding sequence is TGTGCCTGGAGTGTACTGGGGACAGGGACGGGAAACACCATATATTTT. This sequence encodes CAWSVLGTGTGNTIYF.

Ten or more counts support this clonotype. The chain links TRBV6-1 to TRBJ1-5; no reliable D call. With 6 bases removed from V and 10 bases from J, the gap between germline ends came to 13 bases. The CDR3 contains 12 residues. CDR1 and CDR2 (germline): MNHNS, SASEGT. The chain's CDR3 is CASSGSDYPQHF. CDR3 DNA: TGTGCCAGCAGCGGGAGTGACTATCCCCAGCATTTT.

This sequence joins TRBV18 and TRBJ2-1; 8 nucleotides align to TRBD2. This CDR3 has 16 amino acids. CDR1 and CDR2 from the germline V gene are KGHSH and LQKENI. V lost 0 bases to trimming and J lost 5 bases; unmatched junction nucleotides: 6. CDR3 in DNA: TGTGCCAGCTCACCACCGGGGACTAGGGTACACAATGAGCAGTTCTTC. Translation: CASSPPGTRVHNEQFF.

This clonotype came up many times. V and J are TRBV27 and TRBJ2-3, with TRBD1 identical over 9 bases. This CDR3 has 17 residues. V shed 3 bases and J 1 base; nucleotides not matched to a gene: 8. Germline V lookup: CDR1 MNHEY, CDR2 SMNVEV (reference sequence). CDR3: CASSFIRQGVGTDTQYF. The CDR3 DNA reads TGTGCCAGCAGTTTCATACGACAGGGGGTAGGCACAGATACGCAGTATTTT.

This clonotype was observed at least ten times. The rearrangement joins TRBV7-2 to TRBJ2-5; D is unresolved. Trimming stripped 2 bases from V and 2 bases from J, with 12 bases between. The germline V gene has CDR1 SGHTA and CDR2 FQGNSA. CDR3 length equals 15 residues. Here the CDR3 reads CASSLRTAEQETQYF. The CDR3 nucleotides read TGTGCCAGCAGCTTAAGGACGGCAGAGCAAGAGACCCAGTACTTC. Variable domain in full (rest from reference TRBV7-2 and TRBJ2-5): GAGVSQSPSNKVTEKGKDVELRCDPISGHTALYWYRQSLGQGLEFLIYFQGNSAPDKSGLPSDRFSAERTGGSVSTLTIQRTQQEDSAVYLCASSLRTAEQETQYFGPGTRLLVL.

This clonotype was recorded at least ten times. This rearrangement joins TRBV30 to TRBJ2-7; TRBD2 agrees at 11 bases. The CDR3 totals 13 residues. Trimming removed 5 bases from V and 2 bases from J; junction bases left unmatched: 2. Germline-derived CDR1 and CDR2 are GTSNPN and SVGIG (reference sequence). The CDR3 coding sequence is TGTGCCTGGGGGACTAGCGGTCCCTACGAGCAGTACTTC. Translation: CAWGTSGPYEQYF. The whole variable domain, remainder taken from reference TRBV30 and TRBJ2-7, is SQTIHQWPATLVQPVGSPLSLECTVEGTSNPNLYWYRQAAGRGLQLLFYSVGIGQISSEVPQNLSASRPQDRQFILSSKKLLLSDSGFYLCAWGTSGPYEQYFGPGTRLTVT.

In this sample, this clonotype turned up many times. J is TRBJ1-1 and V is TRBV6-2 or TRBV6-3, with D hard to call. Germline assignment: CDR1 MNHEY and CDR2 SVGEGT. Trimming cost V 0 bases and J 6 bases, with 17 bases left between them. This CDR3 has 16 residues. The CDR3 spells CASSYSRTHQSPEAFF. CDR3 sequence (DNA): TGTGCCAGCAGTTACTCGAGGACCCACCAGAGCCCTGAAGCTTTCTTT.

This clonotype was found a few times. The conserved phenylalanine or tryptophan is not found at the CDR3 terminus, so this likely reflects a read error. No DNA is shown, since the ends of the CDR3 on it are uncertain; the CDR3 is the one TCRdb lists. The chain has TRBV28 and TRBJ2-7; the D call of TRBD2 is as the table states it, not checked on the DNA. CDR1 and CDR2 from the germline V gene are MDHEN and SYDVKM. With termini counted, the CDR3 has 15 amino acids. The CDR3 reads CASRLVGGVSYEQHS.

The chain joins TRBV4-2 to TRBJ2-5, with 11 positions matching TRBD2. The CDR3 contains 16 residues. V trimming: 1 base; J trimming: 7 bases; junction bases outside the gene matches: 8. Germline CDR1 is LGHNA and CDR2 is YNFKEQ. The CDR3: CASSQVAGGLGGTQYF. The DNA of the CDR3 is TGTGCCAGCAGCCAAGTAGCGGGGGGGCTAGGAGGGACCCAGTACTTC.

At least ten counts were recorded for this clonotype. J is TRBJ2-3 and V is TRBV2; D remains unclear. With 5 bases removed from V and 6 bases from J, the gap between germline ends came to 6 bases. Germline V CDR1 and CDR2: SNHLY, FYNNEI. This CDR3 comprises 11 residues. The CDR3 DNA is TGTGCCAGCAGTCCCCGGGATACGCAGTATTTT. Protein: CASSPRDTQYF.

This clonotype has a count of ten or more. This chain connects TRBV2 to TRBJ2-3, with D perhaps matching TRBD1 (5 bases). Germline assignment: CDR1 SNHLY and CDR2 FYNNEI. Trimming removed 4 bases at V and 14 bases at J, with 13 bases between. This CDR3 contains 11 residues. The CDR3 reads CASSVKGPGYF. The CDR3, as DNA: TGTGCCAGCAGTGTTAAGGGGCCGGGGTATTTT. Looking up the rest from reference TRBV2 and TRBJ2-3 gives the full variable domain: EPEVTQTPSHQVTQMGQEVILRCVPISNHLYFYWYRQILGQKVEFLVSFYNNEISEKSEIFDDQFSVERPDGSNFTLKIRSTKLEDSAMYFCASSVKGPGYFGPGTRLTVL.

This clonotype was observed at least ten times. V usage is TRBV4-1 and J usage is TRBJ2-3; 11 positions agree with TRBD2. Losses at the gene ends were 1 base for V and 0 bases for J; bases not matched to a gene: 3. The CDR3 has 17 amino acids. Germline-derived CDR1 and CDR2 are MGHRA and YSYEKL. In DNA form, the CDR3 reads TGCGCCAGCAGCCAAGCACGGACTAGCGGGAGCACAGATACGCAGTATTTT. Its translation is CASSQARTSGSTDTQYF.

In its sample, this clonotype was seen many times. This chain joins TRBV12-3 or TRBV12-4 and TRBJ2-2; possibly TRBD1 for D (6 bases). V shed 2 bases and J shed 7 bases, with 8 bases lying between them. The CDR3 contains 13 residues. This CDR3 reads CASSLQGIGELFF. The CDR3 DNA is TGTGCCAGCAGTTTACAGGGGATCGGGGAGCTGTTTTTT.

This clonotype was counted ten times or more. The chain combines TRBV30 with TRBJ1-5; D gene ambiguous. Germline V gene sequence: CDR1 GTSNPN, CDR2 SVGIG (reference sequence). This CDR3 has 13 residues. The V gene lost 2 bases and the J gene lost 5 bases, with 10 bases spanning the gap. The CDR3 loop is CAWSRSGDQPQHF. CDR3 nucleotide sequence: TGTGCCTGGAGTAGATCAGGAGATCAGCCCCAGCATTTT.

This clonotype came up many times. This chain links TRBV5-5 with TRBJ2-1; 10 nucleotides agree with TRBD2. Germline V gene lookup returns CDR1 SGHKS and CDR2 YYEKEE (reference sequence). The CDR3 covers 17 residues. V shed 4 bases and J 6 bases; nucleotides not matched to a gene: 13. The CDR3 DNA sequence: TGTGCCAGCAGCACCCTGAAGATAGCGGGAGGATCCAATGAGCAGTTCTTC. This codes for CASSTLKIAGGSNEQFF.

This clonotype was seen ten or more times. J is TRBJ2-5 and V is TRBV20-1; D is unclear. Germline CDR1 DFQATT, CDR2 SNEGSKA (reference sequence). Trimming left V 3 bases short and J 5 bases short, with 10 bases between. CDR3 length equals 12 residues. The DNA for the CDR3 is TGCAGTGCTAGGGATTCGACCGAGACCCAGTACTTC. It specifies CSARDSTETQYF.

The chain links TRBV7-2 to TRBJ2-1; 8 bases map to TRBD2. The CDR3 is made up of 13 amino acids. Germline V lookup: CDR1 SGHTA, CDR2 FQGNSA. Germline trimming cut 6 bases from V and 8 bases from J; bases unmatched to any gene: 6. The CDR3 sequence: CASRHRTSHEQFF. CDR3 in DNA: TGTGCCAGCAGACACCGGACTAGCCATGAGCAGTTCTTC.

This clonotype was recorded many times. The rearrangement links TRBV12-3 or TRBV12-4 to TRBJ2-7, with 8 positions matching TRBD2. With V trimmed by 6 bases and J by 3 bases, 10 bases remained unmatched. The CDR3 totals 15 residues. The CDR3 sequence is CASSGGLAFRYEQYF. CDR3 bases: TGTGCCAGCAGCGGCGGACTAGCTTTTCGCTACGAGCAGTACTTC.

This chain links TRBV28 with TRBJ2-7; TRBD1 agrees at 8 bases. The ends lost 6 bases at V and 5 bases at J; junction bases unmatched: 12. The CDR3 length is 15 residues. Per the germline V gene, CDR1 is MDHEN and CDR2 is SYDVKM. CDR3 DNA: TGTGCCAGCAGCCCCGGGGGCAGGGGGCGCGACGAGCAGTACTTC. Protein sequence: CASSPGGRGRDEQYF.

The table lists this clonotype with many counts. The genes are TRBV27 and TRBJ2-5; 10 nucleotides match TRBD2. The CDR3 has 15 amino acids. Germline trimming cut 5 bases from V and 1 base from J; bases unmatched to any gene: 4. Looked up from germline, CDR1 is MNHEY and CDR2 is SMNVEV (reference sequence). The CDR3 region has the DNA TGTGCCAGCAGTCCTTGGACTAGCGGCCAAGAGACCCAGTACTTC. This codes for CASSPWTSGQETQYF.

In this sample, this clonotype turned up a few times. The chain employs TRBV7-3 and TRBJ2-4, with TRBD2 matching over 13 bases. Losses at the gene ends were 5 bases for V and 0 bases for J; bases not matched to a gene: 16. This CDR3 has 21 amino acids. Germline V gene data show CDR1 as SGHTA and CDR2 as FQGTGA. CDR3 in DNA: TGTGCCAGCAGCCCATGGGAGATGACTAGCGGGAGGCTCCTAGCCAAAAACATTCAGTACTTC. Translated: CASSPWEMTSGRLLAKNIQYF.

The V gene is TRBV4-2, the J gene TRBJ1-4, with D unresolved. In germline, CDR1 is LGHNA, CDR2 YNFKEQ. V dropped 0 bases and J dropped 3 bases, with 17 bases sitting between them. CDR3 length: 18 amino acids. CDR3 DNA: TGTGCCAGCAGCCAAGAAACGTCGGGGAATCTGGCTAATGAAAAACTGTTTTTT. Protein product: CASSQETSGNLANEKLFF.

This clonotype has ten or more counts. V and J are TRBV5-1 and TRBJ1-1; no clear D gene. This CDR3 contains 16 residues. CDR1 is SGHRS and CDR2 is YFSETQ in the germline V gene. The V gene lost 2 bases and the J gene lost 1 base, with 15 bases spanning the gap. The CDR3 reads CASSLIKYEENTEAFF. CDR3 bases: TGCGCCAGCAGCTTAATAAAGTACGAGGAGAACACTGAAGCTTTCTTT.

The rearrangement joins TRBV12-3 or TRBV12-4 to TRBJ1-4, with D perhaps TRBD1 (6 bases). CDR3 length equals 15 residues. The ends were cut back, 3 bases at V and 8 bases at J, with 16 bases in the middle. The chain's CDR3 is CASSFNRGPGEKLFF. For the CDR3, the DNA is TGTGCCAGCAGTTTTAATCGGGGGCCGGGGGAAAAACTGTTTTTT.

The chain combines TRBV7-9 with TRBJ1-5; TRBD1 matches at 9 bases. Trimming took 2 bases from V and 5 from J; bases not matched to a gene: 1. Looked up from germline, CDR1 is SEHNR and CDR2 is FQNEAQ (reference sequence). CDR3 length equals 14 residues. CDR3 DNA: TGTGCCAGCAGCTTAAGGGACAGGGATCAGCCCCAGCATTTT. Protein product: CASSLRDRDQPQHF.